The 15 T cell receptor beta chains presented below share a single source sample, sequenced in a study of blood T cell repertoires in COVID-19 (dated by TCRdb to 2019 to 2021). Library preparation employed the immunoSEQ multiplex PCR assay. The table was pulled from immuneACCESS by TCRdb, which kept in-frame rearrangements only. Such tables lose some clones; where checked, under half of the loss comes from unresolved V genes, and the rest has no known cause. The sample yields 250,000 or so clones; 84% were counted once. About 1.5% of the sample goes to the ten largest clones. The sample taken for sequencing was peripheral blood. The receptor source for this set is a woman aged 40 to 50 who had recovered from COVID-19.

The V and J genes are TRBV11-3 and TRBJ2-2, with D possibly TRBD1 on 6 matching bases. From germline, CDR1 is SGHNT and CDR2 YENEEA. CDR3 size: 15 residues. V lost 2 bases to trimming and J lost 0 bases, with 7 bases between them. CDR3 residues: CASSLRQANTGELFF. The CDR3 bases are TGTGCCAGCAGCTTACGACAGGCGAACACCGGGGAGCTGTTTTTT.

The chain is built from TRBV5-5 and TRBJ1-4; D not resolved. This CDR3 spans 17 amino acids. The germline V and J ends were trimmed by 4 bases and 7 bases, with 23 bases remaining between them. Germline-derived CDR1 and CDR2 are SGHKS and YYEKEE (reference sequence). The CDR3 DNA reads as TGTGCCAGCAGCCTACCTCGAAATTCCGGCCCGGGTGAAAAACTGTTTTTT. This sequence encodes CASSLPRNSGPGEKLFF.

The chain links TRBV9 to TRBJ1-6; 8 bases are shared with TRBD1. The V and J ends lost 4 bases and 6 bases, in that order; junction bases with no gene match: 6. Per the germline V gene, CDR1 is SGDLS and CDR2 is YYNGEE. The CDR3 spans 15 residues. CDR3 sequence (DNA): TGTGCCAGCAGCATCGGACAGGGCGGTAATTCACCCCTCCACTTT. This translates into CASSIGQGGNSPLHF. The whole variable domain, filled in from reference TRBV9 and TRBJ1-6, reads DSGVTQTPKHLITATGQRVTLRCSPRSGDLSVYWYQQSLDQGLQFLIQYYNGEERAKGNILERFSAQQFPDLHSELNLSSLELGDSALYFCASSIGQGGNSPLHFGNGTRLTVT.

The J gene is TRBJ2-7, the V gene TRBV18; TRBD2 might be the D (6 bases). CDR3 length equals 17 residues. V was cut by 2 bases and J by 0 bases, with 17 bases left in between. Per the germline V gene, CDR1 is KGHSH and CDR2 is LQKENI. CDR3 DNA sequence: TGTGCCAGCTCACCAGGACCGGGACGGGAGTCCTCCTACGAGCAGTACTTC. Encoded protein: CASSPGPGRESSYEQYF.

This sequence joins TRBV7-9 and TRBJ2-1, with 10 bases fitting TRBD1. Germline-derived CDR1 and CDR2 are SEHNR and FQNEAQ (reference sequence). This CDR3 is built from 15 residues. Trimming took 5 bases from V and 12 from J; bases not matched to a gene: 13. The CDR3 nucleotides are TGTGCCAGCAGCCAGGCCGGGACAGGGGCCGTAAGGCAGTTCTTC. It specifies CASSQAGTGAVRQFF.

The chain employs TRBV2 and TRBJ2-3; 12 bases line up with TRBD2. Germline V gives CDR1 SNHLY, CDR2 FYNNEI. This CDR3 is 15 amino acids long. After removal of 6 bases from V and 1 base from J, the junction contained 2 bases not matched to a gene. The CDR3 nucleotides read TGTGCCAGCAGGCGACTAGCGGGGGGCACAGATACGCAGTATTTT. Translation gives CASRRLAGGTDTQYF.

The gene calls are TRBV7-9 and TRBJ1-2; unclear D gene. V lost 5 bases and J 0 bases, leaving 7 bases between the germline ends. Germline V gene lookup returns CDR1 SEHNR and CDR2 FQNEAQ (reference sequence). CDR3 length: 13 amino acids. DNA for the CDR3: TGTGCCAGCAGCGTCGGTGCTAACTATGGCTACACCTTC. Translation gives CASSVGANYGYTF.

This chain links TRBV28 with TRBJ2-7, with 11 bases aligning to TRBD1. Looked up from germline, CDR1 is MDHEN and CDR2 is SYDVKM. The CDR3 is made up of 14 amino acids. With 7 bases clipped from V and 2 bases from J, the junction kept 4 bases outside the gene matches. This chain's CDR3 is CASTPGQGAYEQYF. The CDR3 DNA sequence: TGTGCCAGCACCCCGGGACAGGGGGCCTACGAGCAGTACTTC.

The J gene is TRBJ1-5, the V gene TRBV27; TRBD1 matches at 9 bases. CDR1 is MNHEY, CDR2 SMNVEV, per germline (reference sequence). The CDR3 is made up of 15 amino acids. J lost 9 bases, V lost 5 bases, and 11 bases had no gene match. CDR3 bases: TGTGCCAGCAGTGCCGGACAGGGGCCCTGGGGGCCCCAGCATTTT. Its protein is CASSAGQGPWGPQHF.

V gene TRBV3-1 (or the pseudogene TRBV3-2) combines with J gene TRBJ2-3; 9 bases align to TRBD2. J gave up 3 bases and V 6 bases, and 13 bases lay outside the gene matches. Germline V gene lookup returns CDR1 LGHDT and CDR2 YNNKEL (reference sequence). This CDR3 is built from 17 residues. In DNA form, the CDR3 reads TGTGCCAGCAGGCCAGCGGCGGGAGGGCGTTGGACAGATACGCAGTATTTT. Translating it yields CASRPAAGGRWTDTQYF.

This clone appeared a single time. The chain carries TRBV2 and TRBJ1-5; the match to TRBD1 covers 8 bases. CDR1 and CDR2 (germline): SNHLY, FYNNEI. The CDR3 has 15 residues. The V and J ends lost 4 bases and 7 bases, in that order; junction bases with no gene match: 9. The CDR3 sequence: CASSGETGEGQPQHF. In DNA, the CDR3 is TGTGCCAGCAGTGGAGAGACAGGGGAAGGCCAGCCCCAGCATTTT.

The chain couples TRBV2 to TRBJ1-6; TRBD1 matches at 9 bases. Germline trimming cut 1 base from V and 10 bases from J; bases unmatched to any gene: 5. CDR1 is SNHLY, CDR2 FYNNEI, per germline. This CDR3 has 15 amino acids. The CDR3 nucleotides read TGTGCCAGCAGTGAAGATACAGGGGGCCTCTCACCCCTCCACTTT. Its protein is CASSEDTGGLSPLHF.

This clone appeared once. The chain has TRBV6-5 and TRBJ1-5; D is possibly TRBD1 (6 bases). CDR1 is MNHEY, CDR2 SVGAGI, per germline. Between the trimmed V and J ends, which lost 5 bases and 0 bases, there was a span of 11 bases. The CDR3 sequence is 15 residues long. CDR3 sequence reads: CASSRDIFSNQPQHF. The CDR3 coding sequence is TGTGCCAGCAGTCGGGACATCTTTAGCAATCAGCCCCAGCATTTT.

The chain has TRBV10-3 and TRBJ1-2; D perhaps matches TRBD1 (5 bases). CDR1 is ENHRY and CDR2 is SYGVKD in the germline V gene. Trimming removed 8 bases at V and 2 bases at J, with 12 bases between. The CDR3 is 13 amino acids. This chain's CDR3 is CAIGTGSNYGYTF. Here the CDR3 DNA reads TGTGCCATCGGTACAGGATCGAACTATGGCTACACCTTC.

This chain's CDR3 is CASSRGNTEAFF. CDR3 DNA: TGTGCCAGCAGCCGCGGGAACACTGAAGCTTTCTTT. J is TRBJ1-1 and V is TRBV7-9; D is unclear. This CDR3 has 12 amino acids. Germline CDR1 reads SEHNR; CDR2 reads FQNEAQ (reference sequence). Trimming shortened V by 5 bases and J by 1 base, and 5 bases separated the two germline ends.